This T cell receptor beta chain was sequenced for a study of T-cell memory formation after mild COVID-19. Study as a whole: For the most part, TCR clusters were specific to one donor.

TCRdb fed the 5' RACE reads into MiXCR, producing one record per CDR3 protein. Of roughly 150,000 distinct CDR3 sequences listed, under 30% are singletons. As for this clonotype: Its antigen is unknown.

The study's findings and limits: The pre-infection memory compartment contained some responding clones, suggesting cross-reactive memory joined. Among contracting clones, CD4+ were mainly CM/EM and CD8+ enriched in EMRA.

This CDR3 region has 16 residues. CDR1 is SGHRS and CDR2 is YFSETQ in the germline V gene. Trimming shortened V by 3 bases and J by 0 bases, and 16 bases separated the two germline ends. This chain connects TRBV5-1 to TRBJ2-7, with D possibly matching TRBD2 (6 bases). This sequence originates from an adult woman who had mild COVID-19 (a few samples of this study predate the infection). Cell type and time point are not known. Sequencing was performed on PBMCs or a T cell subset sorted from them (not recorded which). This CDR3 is CASSSVAGGISYEQYF. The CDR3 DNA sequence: TGCGCCAGCAGCTCCGTGGCCGGGGGAATCTCCTACGAGCAGTACTTC.